A single sample is the source of the 31 T cell receptor beta chains below, sequenced in a study of Graves' ophthalmopathy and Graves' hyperthyroidism. Using RNA transcripts, the TCR beta CDR3 regions were amplified. HTBI primers primed a first-round RT-PCR, and a second-round multiplex PCR followed. TCRdb reprocessed the multiplex PCR reads via MiXCR and lists one record per CDR3 protein. This sample has about 380,000 distinct CDR3 sequences, with over 15% found just once. Sequencing used peripheral blood. These receptors originate from a woman aged 18-30 years with stable Graves' hyperthyroidism.

This clonotype was found many times. V gene TRBV5-1 combines with J gene TRBJ1-1; no definite D call. Trimming shortened V by 4 bases and J by 8 bases, and 15 bases separated the two germline ends. This CDR3 contains 13 residues. Looked up from germline, CDR1 is SGHRS and CDR2 is YFSETQ. The CDR3 bases are TGCGCCAGCAGCGCGGGAGTTCTTGTGGAAGCTTTCTTT. Amino acid sequence: CASSAGVLVEAFF.

This clonotype has ten or more counts. The chain carries TRBV7-9 and TRBJ2-5; TRBD1 is a possible D gene (6 bases). CDR1 is SEHNR, CDR2 FQNEAQ, per germline (reference sequence). V lost 4 bases and J 1 base, leaving 13 bases between the germline ends. This CDR3 has 15 amino acids. CDR3 loop: CASSSRTDFQETQYF. The CDR3 DNA follows: TGTGCCAGCAGCTCCAGGACAGACTTCCAAGAGACCCAGTACTTC. The full variable domain, completed using reference TRBV7-9 and TRBJ2-5, is DTGVSQNPRHKITKRGQNVTFRCDPISEHNRLYWYRQTLGQGPEFLTYFQNEAQLEKSRLLSDRFSAERPKGSFSTLEIQRTEQGDSAMYLCASSSRTDFQETQYFGPGTRLLVL.

This clonotype was seen only a few times. The CDR3 does not end in the conserved phenylalanine or tryptophan, so this is likely a read error. No DNA is shown, since the ends of the CDR3 on it are uncertain; the CDR3 is the one TCRdb lists. The chain recombines TRBV12-3 or TRBV12-4 with TRBJ1-1; the table assigns TRBD1, which was not confirmed against the DNA. From its first to its last residue, the CDR3 has 14 amino acids. This chain's CDR3 is CASSRWTGGTEACL.

The sample holds many counts of this clonotype. The chain joins TRBV20-1 to TRBJ1-3; D might be TRBD1 (6 bases). CDR3 length: 15 residues. V was trimmed by 3 bases and J by 2 bases, leaving 14 bases between them. Germline CDR1 reads DFQATT; CDR2 reads SNEGSKA (reference sequence). The CDR3 sequence is CSASLSQGPGNTIYF. CDR3 DNA: TGCAGTGCTAGTCTTAGCCAGGGGCCTGGAAACACCATATATTTT.

This clonotype was seen ten or more times. J is TRBJ2-5 and V is TRBV4-1; 10 bases map to TRBD1. Germline-derived CDR1 and CDR2 are MGHRA and YSYEKL. The CDR3 is 16 amino acids. V lost 1 base, J lost 5 bases, and 7 bases stayed unmatched. CDR3 amino acids: CASSQGQGAKGETQYF. In nucleotides, the CDR3 is TGCGCCAGCAGCCAAGGACAGGGGGCAAAGGGTGAGACCCAGTACTTC.

This clonotype was seen at least ten times. The chain recombines TRBV29-1 with TRBJ2-7, with D unclear. V was trimmed by 6 bases and J by 3 bases, leaving 12 bases between them. This CDR3 is 12 amino acids long. CDR1 and CDR2 (germline): SQVTM, ANQGSEA. The CDR3 region has the DNA TGCAGCGTCGGGCAGGCCGGCTACGAGCAGTACTTC. Translating it yields CSVGQAGYEQYF.

This clonotype was counted at least ten times. The rearrangement joins TRBV11-1 to TRBJ2-5; TRBD2 matches 9 bases. Germline V lookup: CDR1 SGHAT, CDR2 FQDESV (reference sequence). The CDR3 runs 14 residues. Trimming took 2 bases from V and 3 from J; bases not matched to a gene: 1. The DNA for the CDR3 is TGTGCCAGCAGCTTACGACTAGCGGAAGAGACCCAGTACTTC. The encoded protein is CASSLRLAEETQYF.

This clonotype was seen repeatedly, ten times or more. The V gene is TRBV25-1, the J gene TRBJ1-2, with D unresolved. Germline loops: CDR1 MGHDK, CDR2 SYGVNS. This CDR3 contains 13 residues. V dropped 4 bases and J dropped 5 bases, with 11 bases sitting between them. This chain's CDR3 is CASSGSRRYGYTF. In nucleotides, the CDR3 is TGTGCCAGCAGTGGATCTAGGCGGTATGGCTACACCTTC.

V and J are TRBV20-1 and TRBJ2-5; D remains unclear. This CDR3 is built from 16 residues. Germline V gene lookup returns CDR1 DFQATT and CDR2 SNEGSKA (reference sequence). With 2 bases removed from V and 5 bases from J, the gap between germline ends came to 21 bases. Here the CDR3 DNA reads TGCAGTGCTAGACCCCCTAACACCAATTGGGGTGAGACCCAGTACTTC. It specifies CSARPPNTNWGETQYF.

This clonotype appeared many times. The rearrangement joins TRBV11-3 to TRBJ1-2, with a weak D call TRBD1 (5 bases). The V end lost 6 bases, the J end lost 3 bases, and 23 bases lay between the germline ends. Germline assignment: CDR1 SGHNT and CDR2 YENEEA. The CDR3 covers 17 residues. CDR3 amino acids: CASSRPRGTGGDYGYTF. CDR3 coding DNA: TGTGCCAGCAGTCGACCGAGGGGCACGGGAGGCGACTATGGCTACACCTTC.

The genes are TRBV12-3 or TRBV12-4 and TRBJ1-2; D perhaps matches TRBD1 (5 bases). V was shortened by 3 bases and J by 7 bases, with 18 bases between the two germline ends. This CDR3 is 15 amino acids long. In DNA form, the CDR3 reads TGTGCCAGCAGTTTCGGGGGTTTGGTTAGCTCTGGCTACACCTTC. It yields the protein CASSFGGLVSSGYTF.

This clonotype was recorded at least ten times. The chain joins TRBV6-2 or TRBV6-3 to TRBJ2-7; D possibly corresponds to TRBD1 (6 bases). V lost 6 bases and J 2 bases, leaving 14 bases between the germline ends. The germline V gene has CDR1 MNHEY and CDR2 SVGEGT. The CDR3 totals 14 residues. In nucleotides, the CDR3 is TGTGCCAGCAGGCGGAATGGACAGCCCTACGAGCAGTACTTC. Translation gives CASRRNGQPYEQYF.

This clonotype showed up many times. The rearrangement uses TRBV7-3 and TRBJ2-5; possibly TRBD1 or TRBD2 for D (5 bases each). CDR3 size: 16 residues. Germline V gene data show CDR1 as SGHTA and CDR2 as FQGTGA. V lost 5 bases, J lost 1 base, and 17 bases lay in between. CDR3 bases: TGTGCCAGCAGCAGGGGTGGTAGCGCCCTCCAAGAGACCCAGTACTTC. As protein: CASSRGGSALQETQYF. The whole variable domain, filled in from reference TRBV7-3 and TRBJ2-5, reads GAGVSQTPSNKVTEKGKYVELRCDPISGHTALYWYRQSLGQGPEFLIYFQGTGAADDSGLPNDRFFAVRPEGSVSTLKIQRTERGDSAVYLCASSRGGSALQETQYFGPGTRLLVL.

This clonotype was detected many times. The rearrangement joins TRBV12-3 or TRBV12-4 to TRBJ2-7; 8 nucleotides agree with TRBD1. After removal of 5 bases from V and 5 bases from J, the junction contained 11 bases not matched to a gene. This CDR3 spans 15 amino acids. The CDR3 here is CASSPVSGQGHEQYF. The CDR3 bases are TGTGCCAGCAGTCCTGTTAGCGGACAGGGCCACGAGCAGTACTTC.

In this sample, this clonotype turned up many times. This rearrangement joins TRBV20-1 to TRBJ2-5, with a weak D call TRBD1 (5 bases). The CDR3 covers 14 residues. V was shortened by 0 bases and J by 2 bases, with 10 bases between the two germline ends. Germline loops: CDR1 DFQATT, CDR2 SNEGSKA (reference sequence). The DNA of the CDR3 is TGCAGTGCTAGAGATCTCACAGGACAAGAGACCCAGTACTTC. Residues: CSARDLTGQETQYF.

This clonotype was seen ten or more times. This sequence joins TRBV7-9 and TRBJ1-1; 10 positions match TRBD1. With 5 bases clipped from V and 5 bases from J, the junction kept 8 bases outside the gene matches. The germline V gene encodes CDR1 SEHNR and CDR2 FQNEAQ (reference sequence). The CDR3 is made up of 15 amino acids. Here the CDR3 DNA reads TGTGCCAGCAGCGAAGACAGGGGGCAGAGGACTGAAGCTTTCTTT. Protein sequence: CASSEDRGQRTEAFF. Combining the CDR3 with reference TRBV7-9 and TRBJ1-1 gives the whole variable domain DTGVSQNPRHKITKRGQNVTFRCDPISEHNRLYWYRQTLGQGPEFLTYFQNEAQLEKSRLLSDRFSAERPKGSFSTLEIQRTEQGDSAMYLCASSEDRGQRTEAFFGQGTRLTVV.

This clonotype was detected ten times or more. The rearrangement joins TRBV6-2 or TRBV6-3 to TRBJ2-7; no definite D call. The germline V gene has CDR1 MNHEY and CDR2 SVGEGT. This CDR3 spans 13 amino acids. Trimming took off 6 bases at V and 0 bases at J, with 9 bases between the two ends. CDR3 amino acids: CASRTWDSYEQYF. The CDR3 DNA reads TGTGCCAGCAGGACATGGGACTCCTACGAGCAGTACTTC.

This clonotype was observed a handful of times. The chain carries TRBV4-1 and TRBJ1-2; D may be TRBD1 (5 bases). V lost 7 bases and J 4 bases, leaving 25 bases between the germline ends. Germline CDR1 reads MGHRA; CDR2 reads YSYEKL. This CDR3 is built from 17 residues. The CDR3: CASNGLGVGGHPYGYTF. The CDR3 DNA reads as TGCGCCAGCAACGGGCTGGGGGTGGGTGGACACCCCTATGGCTACACCTTC.

This clonotype was seen many times. CDR3 sequence (DNA): TGTGCCAGCAGGACACTAGCGGGGAACACCGGGGAGCTGTTTTTT. Its translation is CASRTLAGNTGELFF. The chain links TRBV2 to TRBJ2-2; 9 nucleotides line up with TRBD2. Trimming cost V 6 bases and J 1 base; bases outside gene matches: 3. The V gene's germline CDR1 is SNHLY and CDR2 FYNNEI. CDR3 size: 15 residues.

This clonotype appeared many times. The V gene is TRBV5-1, the J gene TRBJ2-7; weak D call: TRBD1 (6 bases). The CDR3 runs 16 residues. V was trimmed by 0 bases and J by 4 bases, leaving 17 bases between them. Germline V lookup: CDR1 SGHRS, CDR2 YFSETQ. This chain's CDR3 is CASSLVPGTSLYEQYF. The CDR3 coding sequence is TGCGCCAGCAGCTTGGTCCCGGGGACAAGCTTGTACGAGCAGTACTTC.

This clonotype was seen repeatedly, ten times or more. The rearrangement links TRBV20-1 to TRBJ1-2, with a weak D call TRBD1 (5 bases). Trimming cost V 0 bases and J 8 bases, with 19 bases left between them. Looked up from germline, CDR1 is DFQATT and CDR2 is SNEGSKA (reference sequence). The CDR3 is made up of 15 amino acids. The CDR3 DNA sequence: TGCAGTGCTAGAGATCTGGAGGCAGGGCGGGACGGCTACACCTTC. It yields the protein CSARDLEAGRDGYTF.

This clonotype was recorded at least ten times. J is TRBJ2-2 and V is TRBV24-1, with a weak D call TRBD1 (5 bases). This CDR3 region has 14 residues. Germline V gene sequence: CDR1 KGHDR, CDR2 SFDVKD. Trimming cost V 1 base and J 7 bases, with 9 bases left between them. This chain's CDR3 is CATSDFQGSGELFF. In DNA, the CDR3 is TGTGCCACCAGTGATTTTCAGGGAAGCGGGGAGCTGTTTTTT.

This clonotype was observed many times. The chain combines TRBV28 with TRBJ1-5; D is possibly TRBD1 (6 bases). V dropped 7 bases and J dropped 6 bases, with 10 bases sitting between them. CDR1 MDHEN and CDR2 SYDVKM come from the germline V gene. There are 12 residues in the CDR3. CDR3 loop: CASTWGAQPQHF. The CDR3 region has the DNA TGTGCCAGCACGTGGGGGGCTCAGCCCCAGCATTTT.

This clonotype showed up just a few times. This chain links TRBV3-1 with TRBJ1-5; TRBD1 is a possible D gene (5 bases). Germline values: CDR1 LGHDT, CDR2 YNNKEL (reference sequence). The CDR3 totals 15 residues. With 1 base removed from V and 5 bases from J, the gap between germline ends came to 12 bases. The CDR3 region has the DNA TGTGCCAGCAGCCAAGCTGGCCAGGGCCATCAGCCCCAGCATTTT. The encoded protein is CASSQAGQGHQPQHF.

This clonotype has at least ten counts. Being one base from a much bigger clone, this may be a read error. The chain uses TRBV15 and TRBJ2-5; D unresolved. CDR3 size: 15 residues. CDR1 is LNHNV and CDR2 is YYDKDF in the germline V gene (reference sequence). The CDR3 DNA is TGTGCCACCAGCGGAGATGGTCGGGTAGAAGAGACCCAGTACTTC. Amino acid sequence: CATSGDGRVEETQYF. Drawing the rest from reference TRBV15 and TRBJ2-5, the complete variable domain is DAMVIQNPRYQVTQFGKPVTLSCSQTLNHNVMYWYQQKSSQAPKLLFHYYDKDFNNEADTPDNFQSRRPNTSFCFLDIRSPGLGDTAMYLCATSGDGRVEETQYFGPGTRLLVL.

The J gene is TRBJ2-5, the V gene TRBV20-1; either TRBD1 or TRBD2 may supply D (5 bases each). The CDR3 length is 19 residues. In germline, CDR1 is DFQATT, CDR2 SNEGSKA (reference sequence). The V end lost 0 bases, the J end lost 1 base, and 24 bases lay between the germline ends. Here the CDR3 reads CSARDSDGDHLSIQETQYF. CDR3 sequence (DNA): TGCAGTGCTAGAGATAGCGATGGGGACCACCTTTCAATCCAAGAGACCCAGTACTTC.

This clonotype occurred many times. The J gene is TRBJ1-1, the V gene TRBV20-1; 9 bases match TRBD1. Germline loops: CDR1 DFQATT, CDR2 SNEGSKA (reference sequence). V gave up 3 bases and J gave up 5 bases; unmatched junction bases: 7. This CDR3 contains 14 residues. CDR3 coding DNA: TGCAGTGCTAGTGAGGGACAGGGATGGACTGAAGCTTTCTTT. Amino acid sequence: CSASEGQGWTEAFF.

The chain combines TRBV12-3 or TRBV12-4 with TRBJ1-2; D ambiguous. The CDR3 length is 15 residues. The germline V and J ends were trimmed by 4 bases and 1 base, with 13 bases remaining between them. The CDR3 loop is CASSSWLRSNYGYTF. CDR3 coding DNA: TGTGCCAGCAGTTCGTGGTTACGGAGTAACTATGGCTACACCTTC.

In its sample, this clonotype was seen a few times. The chain uses TRBV30 and TRBJ1-1; D gene ambiguous. This CDR3 is 12 amino acids long. The germline gives CDR1 GTSNPN, CDR2 SVGIG (reference sequence). V was clipped by 4 bases and J by 4 bases, with 10 bases between them. CDR3 in amino acids: CAWKRVVTEAFF. The DNA for the CDR3 is TGTGCCTGGAAGAGGGTAGTCACTGAAGCTTTCTTT.

At least ten counts were recorded for this clonotype. The V and J genes are TRBV12-3 or TRBV12-4 and TRBJ2-2; D possibly corresponds to TRBD2 (7 bases). CDR3 length: 15 amino acids. CDR3 coding DNA: TGTGCTATCCCGTTGGGGGGGGCGCCCACCGGGGAGCTGTTTTTT. Its translation is CAIPLGGAPTGELFF.

This clonotype was seen ten or more times. J is TRBJ1-3 and V is TRBV5-1, with D unclear. This CDR3 spans 14 amino acids. The V and J ends lost 1 base and 1 base respectively, with 6 bases between them. CDR1 SGHRS and CDR2 YFSETQ come from the germline V gene. The CDR3 DNA is TGCGCCAGCAGCTTGTTGGGGTCTGGAAACACCATATATTTT. Translating it yields CASSLLGSGNTIYF. The full variable domain, with the rest looked up from reference TRBV5-1 and TRBJ1-3, is KAGVTQTPRYLIKTRGQQVTLSCSPISGHRSVSWYQQTPGQGLQFLFEYFSETQRNKGNFPGRFSGRQFSNSRSEMNVSTLELGDSALYLCASSLLGSGNTIYFGEGSWLTVV.